This entry lists 27 T cell receptor beta chains sequenced from one sample in a study of cytomegalovirus exposure and HLA in healthy donors. PCR primers comprised 60 Vbeta and 13 Jbeta primers. The data were produced by immunoSEQ multiplex PCR, yet TCRdb's version contains in-frame clones alone and is incomplete. The table has approximately 87,000 clones, about 76% seen once. Sequencing was performed on PBMCs. These receptor sequences come from a woman in her 70s in good health and CMV-seropositive.

The V call is TRBV11-2, the J call TRBJ2-1, with 9 positions matching TRBD1. This CDR3 is 16 amino acids long. Germline V lookup: CDR1 SGHAT, CDR2 FQNNGV. V lost 0 bases and J lost 2; bases outside the gene matches: 2. The CDR3 coding sequence is TGTGCCAGCAGCTTAGATCGACAGGGGGCCTACAATGAGCAGTTCTTC. It encodes CASSLDRQGAYNEQFF.

The V and J genes are TRBV11-3 and TRBJ2-2, with TRBD1 as a possible D gene (6 bases). V was cut by 2 bases and J by 6 bases, with 13 bases left in between. CDR1 and CDR2 (germline): SGHNT, YENEEA. CDR3 size: 15 residues. CDR3 DNA: TGTGCCAGCAGCTTATACAGGGAAGCCGCCGGGGAGCTGTTTTTT. Translation: CASSLYREAAGELFF.

In this sample, this clone turned up a few times. This chain connects TRBV27 to TRBJ1-1; TRBD1 matches 7 bases. Trimming took 7 bases from V and 2 from J; bases not matched to a gene: 7. Germline V gene lookup returns CDR1 MNHEY and CDR2 SMNVEV (reference sequence). This CDR3 is 14 amino acids long. The CDR3 nucleotides are TGTGCCAGCAACCGACAGGGTCCAAACACTGAAGCTTTCTTT. This sequence encodes CASNRQGPNTEAFF.

The CDR3 sequence: CASTEGSPYEQYF. CDR3 sequence (DNA): TGTGCCAGCACGGAGGGGTCCCCCTACGAGCAGTACTTC. The rearrangement uses TRBV6-5 and TRBJ2-5; perhaps TRBD2 as D (6 bases). The J call may not be correct, given that the DNA end is closer to TRBJ2-7. Germline values: CDR1 MNHEY, CDR2 SVGAGI. The CDR3 contains 13 residues.

This rearrangement joins TRBV7-6 to TRBJ2-1, with a possible D match to TRBD1 (5 bases). Trimming removed 7 bases from V and 0 bases from J, with 16 bases in between. Germline CDR1 and CDR2: SGHVS and FNYEAQ. The CDR3 totals 16 residues. The CDR3 is CASTLGRADSYNEQFF. In DNA form, the CDR3 reads TGTGCCAGCACCCTAGGCAGGGCAGACTCCTACAATGAGCAGTTCTTC.

The J gene is TRBJ2-3, the V gene TRBV15; no firm D call. The CDR3 runs to 12 residues. V was clipped by 6 bases and J by 3 bases, with 7 bases between them. Germline V CDR1 and CDR2: LNHNV, YYDKDF (reference sequence). This CDR3 is CATRARTDTQYF. CDR3 DNA: TGTGCCACCAGAGCCCGAACAGATACGCAGTATTTT. Together with reference TRBV15 and TRBJ2-3, the CDR3 gives the full variable domain: DAMVIQNPRYQVTQFGKPVTLSCSQTLNHNVMYWYQQKSSQAPKLLFHYYDKDFNNEADTPDNFQSRRPNTSFCFLDIRSPGLGDTAMYLCATRARTDTQYFGPGTRLTVL.

This sequence joins TRBV6-5 and TRBJ2-7; TRBD1 matches 8 bases. Germline assignment: CDR1 MNHEY and CDR2 SVGAGI. The CDR3 is made up of 14 amino acids. The V and J ends lost 5 bases and 2 bases, in that order; junction bases with no gene match: 5. The CDR3 sequence: CASSKGQATYEQYF. In nucleotides, the CDR3 is TGTGCCAGCAGTAAGGGACAGGCAACCTACGAGCAGTACTTC.

The chain joins TRBV30 to TRBJ2-1; D possibly corresponds to TRBD2 (5 bases). Looked up from germline, CDR1 is GTSNPN and CDR2 is SVGIG (reference sequence). The CDR3 loop spans 12 amino acids. V lost 0 bases, J lost 10 bases, and 10 bases lay in between. The CDR3 spells CAWSVLGGEQFF. The CDR3 DNA is TGTGCCTGGAGTGTACTGGGCGGGGAGCAGTTCTTC.

The CDR3 bases are TGTGCCAGCAGTTTAGGGGCAGGGTTACTCTACGAGCAGTACTTC. This translates into CASSLGAGLLYEQYF. The chain links TRBV28 to TRBJ2-7; D perhaps matches TRBD1 (5 bases). V lost 2 bases and J lost 3, with 14 bases in between. Germline V gene lookup returns CDR1 MDHEN and CDR2 SYDVKM. The CDR3 runs to 15 residues.

This chain links TRBV30 with TRBJ1-6; TRBD1 matches at 10 bases. Germline V gene sequence: CDR1 GTSNPN, CDR2 SVGIG (reference sequence). There are 13 residues in the CDR3. With V trimmed by 5 bases and J by 6 bases, 1 base remained unmatched. CDR3 coding DNA: TGTGCCTGGCGGACAGGGGGTAATTCACCCCTCCACTTT. Protein: CAWRTGGNSPLHF.

The J gene is TRBJ2-1, the V gene TRBV6-4; TRBD1 agrees at 7 bases. Germline V gene data show CDR1 as MRHNA and CDR2 as SNTAGT. Trimming removed 6 bases from V and 14 bases from J; junction bases left unmatched: 22. The CDR3 runs 16 residues. The CDR3 reads CASSRPRQGFERWEFF. DNA of the CDR3: TGTGCCAGCAGCCGCCCCCGACAGGGTTTTGAGAGATGGGAGTTCTTC.

V and J are TRBV6-6 and TRBJ2-5; D is perhaps TRBD2 (5 bases). The CDR3 is 15 residues long. From germline, CDR1 is MNHNY and CDR2 SVGAGI (reference sequence). The V end lost 6 bases, the J end lost 7 bases, and 21 bases lay between the germline ends. The CDR3 DNA is TGTGCCAGCAGCCTTGGAGACCCAACTGAGGGGACCCAGTACTTC. Protein: CASSLGDPTEGTQYF.

The chain carries TRBV7-9 and TRBJ2-3; the match to TRBD1 covers 7 bases. This CDR3 has 14 amino acids. V lost 3 bases to trimming and J lost 6 bases; unmatched junction nucleotides: 6. The V gene's germline CDR1 is SEHNR and CDR2 FQNEAQ (reference sequence). CDR3 coding DNA: TGTGCCAGCAGCTTCGGACAGGCCCCCGATACGCAGTATTTT. This sequence encodes CASSFGQAPDTQYF.

V gene TRBV5-4 combines with J gene TRBJ2-5, with D possibly matching TRBD2 (5 bases). Judging by the DNA end, TRBJ2-7 fits better; the J call may be wrong. This CDR3 has 16 amino acids. Germline CDR1 is SGHNT and CDR2 is YYREEE (reference sequence). This chain's CDR3 is CASSPTGETSSYEQYF. The CDR3 bases are TGTGCCAGCAGCCCGACCGGGGAGACGAGCTCCTACGAGCAGTACTTC.

The chain joins TRBV7-2 to TRBJ2-4; 15 bases agree with TRBD2. The CDR3 length is 17 residues. The ends lost 4 bases at V and 1 base at J; junction bases unmatched: 2. CDR1 SGHTA and CDR2 FQGNSA come from the germline V gene. CDR3 sequence reads: CASSSGTSGRAKNIQYF. The CDR3 coding sequence is TGTGCCAGCAGCTCCGGGACTAGCGGGAGGGCCAAAAACATTCAGTACTTC.

This clone has only one observation. The chain uses TRBV18 and TRBJ1-5, with a weak D call TRBD1 (5 bases). CDR3 size: 13 residues. Germline CDR1 reads KGHSH; CDR2 reads LQKENI. The germline V and J ends were trimmed by 3 bases and 4 bases, with 7 bases remaining between them. CDR3 sequence: CASSPGTNQPQHF. The CDR3, as DNA: TGTGCCAGCTCACCGGGGACTAATCAGCCCCAGCATTTT. The full variable domain, in which reference TRBV18 and TRBJ1-5 provide the parts outside the CDR3, is NAGVMQNPRHLVRRRGQEARLRCSPMKGHSHVYWYRQLPEEGLKFMVYLQKENIIDESGMPKERFSAEFPKEGPSILRIQQVVRGDSAAYFCASSPGTNQPQHFGDGTRLSIL.

CDR3: CASNRQGMTEAKNIQYF. The CDR3 DNA sequence: TGTGCCAGTAACCGACAGGGGATGACGGAGGCCAAAAACATTCAGTACTTC. The chain carries TRBV19 and TRBJ2-4, with 8 bases lining up with TRBD1. After removal of 7 bases from V and 1 base from J, the junction contained 12 bases not matched to a gene. Per germline, CDR1 LNHDA and CDR2 SQIVND (reference sequence). The CDR3 runs 17 residues.

The chain uses TRBV10-2 and TRBJ2-1; 7 bases fit TRBD1. The CDR3 length is 13 residues. V lost 2 bases to trimming and J lost 9 bases; unmatched junction nucleotides: 4. Germline values: CDR1 WSHSY, CDR2 SAAADI. The CDR3 DNA follows: TGCGCCAGCAGTGAGAAAGGGGGCGGTGAGCAGTTCTTC. It specifies CASSEKGGGEQFF.

The chain employs TRBV15 and TRBJ1-2, with a weak D call TRBD1 (5 bases). The CDR3 is made up of 13 amino acids. CDR1 LNHNV and CDR2 YYDKDF come from the germline V gene (reference sequence). Trimming pared 0 bases from V and 8 bases from J, leaving 10 bases between. Here the CDR3 DNA reads TGTGCCACCAGCAGAGAAAGGGGCGCGGGCTACACCTTC. It codes for CATSRERGAGYTF.

With regard to this clone: Other DNA sequences in this specimen translate into the identical CDR3. This chain links TRBV7-8 with TRBJ1-1; D remains ambiguous. The CDR3 contains 13 residues. Germline V gene sequence: CDR1 SGHVS, CDR2 FQNEAQ. V was clipped by 1 base and J by 2 bases, with 5 bases between them. The CDR3 reads CASSLDRNTEAFF. CDR3 sequence (DNA): TGTGCCAGCAGCTTAGACAGAAACACTGAAGCTTTCTTT.

This clone has just a few counts. The genes are TRBV5-1 and TRBJ2-3; 8 nucleotides agree with TRBD2. The CDR3 has 15 residues. V shed 0 bases and J 7 bases; nucleotides not matched to a gene: 7. Germline values: CDR1 SGHRS, CDR2 YFSETQ. CDR3: CASSLATREGYTQYF. Here the CDR3 DNA reads TGCGCCAGCAGCTTGGCCACACGGGAGGGATATACGCAGTATTTT. The whole variable domain, remainder taken from reference TRBV5-1 and TRBJ2-3, is KAGVTQTPRYLIKTRGQQVTLSCSPISGHRSVSWYQQTPGQGLQFLFEYFSETQRNKGNFPGRFSGRQFSNSRSEMNVSTLELGDSALYLCASSLATREGYTQYFGPGTRLTVL.

The chain employs TRBV6-5 and TRBJ2-3, with 10 bases that match TRBD2. The germline CDR1 and CDR2 sequences are MNHEY and SVGAGI. The CDR3 is 15 amino acids. J lost 1 base, V lost 6 bases, and 4 bases had no gene match. CDR3 sequence: CASRTGTSGTDTQYF. The CDR3 nucleotides read TGTGCCAGCAGAACCGGGACTAGCGGCACAGATACGCAGTATTTT.

In the case of this clone: One end of the junction varies from germline; a read error may be responsible. The chain recombines TRBV7-9 with TRBJ2-3; D unresolved. Germline V CDR1 and CDR2: SEHNR, FQNEAQ (reference sequence). The CDR3 extends over 13 amino acids. The CDR3 coding sequence is TGTTCCAGCAGCATGACCAGCGCCGATACGCAGTATTTT. This sequence encodes CSSSMTSADTQYF.

The chain links TRBV12-5 to TRBJ2-7, with 12 bases matching TRBD2. Germline V gene lookup returns CDR1 LGHNT and CDR2 FRNRAP. The CDR3 has 14 residues. The V segment lost 2 bases and the J segment 6 bases; nucleotides outside the gene matches: 2. Written as DNA, the CDR3 is TGTGCTAGTGGTTTGACACTAGCGGGGGGCGAGCAGTACTTC. Its translation: CASGLTLAGGEQYF. The full variable domain, rest sourced from reference TRBV12-5 and TRBJ2-7, is DARVTQTPRHKVTEMGQEVTMRCQPILGHNTVFWYRQTMMQGLELLAYFRNRAPLDDSGMPKDRFSAEMPDATLATLKIQPSEPRDSAVYFCASGLTLAGGEQYFGPGTRLTVT.

The chain couples TRBV28 to TRBJ1-6; TRBD1 agrees at 10 bases. This CDR3 is 15 amino acids long. Germline V gene lookup returns CDR1 MDHEN and CDR2 SYDVKM. V lost 6 bases and J lost 3; bases outside the gene matches: 2. The CDR3 is CASRGTGVYNSPLHF. The CDR3, as DNA: TGTGCCAGCAGGGGGACAGGGGTCTATAATTCACCCCTCCACTTT.

A few counts support this clone. This rearrangement joins TRBV10-3 to TRBJ1-1; 7 bases agree with TRBD1. After removal of 7 bases from V and 4 bases from J, the junction contained 6 bases not matched to a gene. The CDR3 runs to 13 residues. Germline V lookup: CDR1 ENHRY, CDR2 SYGVKD. DNA of the CDR3: TGTGCCATCACCTCAGACAGGGCCACTGAAGCTTTCTTT. The encoded protein is CAITSDRATEAFF.

This chain connects TRBV12-5 to TRBJ2-1; 12 nucleotides match TRBD2. There are 18 residues in the CDR3. Trimming removed 4 bases from V and 0 bases from J; junction bases left unmatched: 7. Germline V lookup: CDR1 LGHNT, CDR2 FRNRAP. CDR3 sequence reads: CASGWGTSGSSSYNEQFF. The DNA of the CDR3 is TGTGCTAGTGGTTGGGGGACTAGCGGGTCCAGCTCCTACAATGAGCAGTTCTTC.